Listed here are 17 T cell receptor beta chains from one sample, sequenced in a study of blood T cell repertoires in COVID-19. Profiled with immunoSEQ multiplex PCR; TCRdb holds only in-frame clones, not every one. Of some 200,000 clones in the sample, about nine tenths are singletons; the top ten hold more than 7%. The sample comprised PBMCs or T cells enriched from blood (not recorded which). The receptors derive from a man aged 25-45 years in a cohort exposed to, infected with or recovered from COVID-19 (not recorded which).

This chain links TRBV7-9 with TRBJ2-1; the D gene is possibly TRBD2 (6 bases). Germline-derived CDR1 and CDR2 are SEHNR and FQNEAQ (reference sequence). Trimming cost V 5 bases and J 3 bases, with 20 bases left between them. This CDR3 has 17 amino acids. CDR3 residues: CASSTDSRLVLYNEQFF. The DNA for the CDR3 is TGTGCCAGCAGCACTGACTCCCGACTAGTCCTCTACAATGAGCAGTTCTTC.

CDR3 sequence: CASSDSGYTYNEQFF. For the CDR3, the DNA is TGTGCCAGCTCAGATAGCGGATATACCTACAATGAGCAGTTCTTC. The chain joins TRBV9 to TRBJ2-1; a possible D gene is TRBD2 (6 bases). CDR3 length: 15 amino acids. Trimming removed 7 bases from V and 2 bases from J, with 16 bases in between. Germline V gives CDR1 SGDLS, CDR2 YYNGEE.

This chain joins TRBV18 and TRBJ1-3; TRBD1 matches 7 bases. The V and J ends lost 3 bases and 0 bases, in that order; junction bases with no gene match: 8. Germline CDR1 KGHSH, CDR2 LQKENI. The CDR3 runs 17 residues. Written as DNA, the CDR3 is TGTGCCAGCTCACCCGTGGGACAGACCGACTCTGGAAACACCATATATTTT. Protein: CASSPVGQTDSGNTIYF.

The gene calls are TRBV4-1 and TRBJ1-6; D perhaps matches TRBD1 (6 bases). Trimming took 2 bases from V and 6 from J, leaving 11 bases between them. This CDR3 has 15 residues. Germline CDR1 reads MGHRA; CDR2 reads YSYEKL. The DNA for the CDR3 is TGCGCCAGCAGCCAAACAGGGACGATTAATTCACCCCTCCACTTT. This sequence encodes CASSQTGTINSPLHF.

The chain couples TRBV9 to TRBJ2-3; 7 bases align to TRBD2. The V gene end was trimmed by 1 base and the J gene end by 5 bases; junction bases not matched to a gene: 7. In germline, CDR1 is SGDLS, CDR2 YYNGEE. CDR3 length: 15 amino acids. The CDR3, as DNA: TGTGCCAGCAGCGTATCAACCGCGGGAGAAGATACGCAGTATTTT. Amino acid sequence: CASSVSTAGEDTQYF.

The chain is built from TRBV28 and TRBJ2-7; 15 positions agree with TRBD2. Germline V CDR1 and CDR2: MDHEN, SYDVKM. Trimming cost V 6 bases and J 1 base; bases outside gene matches: 16. This CDR3 has 20 residues. Written as DNA, the CDR3 is TGTGCCAGCAGCTATCACCCCGGGACTAGCGGGAGGACCTATTCCTACGAGCAGTACTTC. Amino acids: CASSYHPGTSGRTYSYEQYF.

The chain is built from TRBV29-1 and TRBJ2-1; tentative D call: TRBD2 (6 bases). CDR1 is SQVTM and CDR2 is ANQGSEA in the germline V gene. The CDR3 loop spans 20 amino acids. Trimming stripped 6 bases from V and 6 bases from J, with 36 bases between. CDR3 DNA: TGCAGCGTGAAAAGGAGGGGTTGGAGGATGGAGGCAGGATTTTCCAATGAGCAGTTCTTC. Protein: CSVKRRGWRMEAGFSNEQFF.

The CDR3 region has the DNA TGCGCCAGCAGCTTGGCCTTAGCGGGGGGATATGAGCAGTTCTTC. Its translation is CASSLALAGGYEQFF. The chain joins TRBV5-1 to TRBJ2-1; the match to TRBD2 covers 10 bases. Per the germline V gene, CDR1 is SGHRS and CDR2 is YFSETQ. The CDR3 is 15 residues long. The V gene end was trimmed by 0 bases and the J gene end by 8 bases; junction bases not matched to a gene: 5.

This chain links TRBV19 with TRBJ2-1, with 9 positions matching TRBD1. J gave up 6 bases and V 1 base, and 7 bases lay outside the gene matches. The CDR3 spans 16 residues. Germline V lookup: CDR1 LNHDA, CDR2 SQIVND (reference sequence). Here the CDR3 reads CASSIVGQGASNEQFF. CDR3 coding DNA: TGTGCCAGTAGTATAGTGGGACAGGGAGCCTCCAATGAGCAGTTCTTC.

In its sample, this clone was seen a few times. J is TRBJ1-3 and V is TRBV7-2; D possibly corresponds to TRBD1 (5 bases). The CDR3 contains 16 residues. Trimming cost V 4 bases and J 4 bases, with 17 bases left between them. Germline assignment: CDR1 SGHTA and CDR2 FQGNSA. The CDR3 region has the DNA TGTGCCAGCAGCTCTTCCCCGGGGAGGGGAGGAAACACCATATATTTT. Protein: CASSSSPGRGGNTIYF. Full variable domain (remainder filled in from reference TRBV7-2 and TRBJ1-3): GAGVSQSPSNKVTEKGKDVELRCDPISGHTALYWYRQSLGQGLEFLIYFQGNSAPDKSGLPSDRFSAERTGGSVSTLTIQRTQQEDSAVYLCASSSSPGRGGNTIYFGEGSWLTVV.

The V and J genes are TRBV7-9 and TRBJ1-1; no definite D call. Germline V gene data show CDR1 as SEHNR and CDR2 as FQNEAQ (reference sequence). The V gene lost 5 bases and the J gene lost 2 bases, with 21 bases spanning the gap. This CDR3 is 17 amino acids long. CDR3 nucleotide sequence: TGTGCCAGCAGCAAAAACGGGAGGGTCGGTATCAACACTGAAGCTTTCTTT. It yields the protein CASSKNGRVGINTEAFF. Combining the CDR3 with reference TRBV7-9 and TRBJ1-1 gives the whole variable domain DTGVSQNPRHKITKRGQNVTFRCDPISEHNRLYWYRQTLGQGPEFLTYFQNEAQLEKSRLLSDRFSAERPKGSFSTLEIQRTEQGDSAMYLCASSKNGRVGINTEAFFGQGTRLTVV.

Only one count was recorded for this clone. The chain carries TRBV7-2 and TRBJ1-1; no clear D. V lost 1 base and J 5 bases, leaving 8 bases between the germline ends. Germline V gene lookup returns CDR1 SGHTA and CDR2 FQGNSA. CDR3 length: 13 amino acids. The DNA for the CDR3 is TGTGCCAGCAGCTTAGGGGGAGGGACTGAAGCTTTCTTT. This gives the protein CASSLGGGTEAFF.

The rearrangement uses TRBV19 and TRBJ1-2, with TRBD1 matching 11 bases. Per the germline V gene, CDR1 is LNHDA and CDR2 is SQIVND (reference sequence). CDR3 length: 14 residues. V dropped 5 bases and J dropped 7; count of bases not matched to a gene: 6. As DNA, the CDR3 is TGTGCCAGTAGTCTGGGACAGGGGGGAATTGGCTACACCTTC. Its protein product is CASSLGQGGIGYTF.

The rearrangement links TRBV6-4 to TRBJ2-3, with 7 nucleotides matching TRBD2. The V segment lost 4 bases and the J segment 0 bases; nucleotides outside the gene matches: 10. CDR1 and CDR2 from the germline V gene are MRHNA and SNTAGT. This CDR3 region has 17 residues. The CDR3 nucleotides read TGTGCCAGCAGTGCCTCACCGGGGGGAGCTAGCACAGATACGCAGTATTTT. Amino acids: CASSASPGGASTDTQYF.

The chain has TRBV7-2 and TRBJ2-7; TRBD1 agrees at 8 bases. CDR1 is SGHTA and CDR2 is FQGNSA in the germline V gene. This CDR3 spans 15 amino acids. The V gene end was trimmed by 5 bases and the J gene end by 7 bases; junction bases not matched to a gene: 13. CDR3 protein: CASSPSDRVQLEQYF. In DNA form, the CDR3 reads TGTGCCAGCAGCCCCTCGGACAGGGTACAATTGGAGCAGTACTTC.

Only one count was recorded for this clone. The chain has TRBV24-1 and TRBJ2-1; D is ambiguous. V lost 5 bases and J lost 8, with 24 bases in between. This CDR3 spans 17 amino acids. Looked up from germline, CDR1 is KGHDR and CDR2 is SFDVKD. CDR3 sequence reads: CATSGKLLDRNRDEQFF. The DNA of the CDR3 is TGTGCCACCAGTGGAAAATTGCTAGATCGAAACCGGGATGAGCAGTTCTTC.

The rearrangement joins TRBV7-2 to TRBJ2-7; maybe TRBD2 (5 bases). CDR1 and CDR2 from the germline V gene are SGHTA and FQGNSA. The CDR3 extends over 13 amino acids. V lost 1 base, J lost 4 bases, and 8 bases lay in between. In DNA, the CDR3 is TGTGCCAGCAGCTTAGGGAGGTATTACGAGCAGTACTTC. As protein: CASSLGRYYEQYF.